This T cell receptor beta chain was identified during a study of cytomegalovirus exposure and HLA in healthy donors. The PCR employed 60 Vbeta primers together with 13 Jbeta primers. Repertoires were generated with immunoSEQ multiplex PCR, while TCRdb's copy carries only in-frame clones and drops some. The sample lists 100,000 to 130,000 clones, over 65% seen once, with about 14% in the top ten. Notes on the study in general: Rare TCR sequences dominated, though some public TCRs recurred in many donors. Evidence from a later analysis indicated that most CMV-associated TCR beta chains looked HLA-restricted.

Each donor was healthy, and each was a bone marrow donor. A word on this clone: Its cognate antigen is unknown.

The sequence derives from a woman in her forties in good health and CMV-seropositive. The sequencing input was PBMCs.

The chain's CDR3 is CASSLGSRRRSTEAFF. CDR3 DNA sequence: TGTGCCAGCAGCTTAGGATCCAGGCGTAGATCCACTGAAGCTTTCTTT. The chain recombines TRBV11-2 with TRBJ1-1; D is ambiguous. Per the germline V gene, CDR1 is SGHAT and CDR2 is FQNNGV. The CDR3 covers 16 residues. V was clipped by 1 base and J by 4 bases, with 16 bases between them.